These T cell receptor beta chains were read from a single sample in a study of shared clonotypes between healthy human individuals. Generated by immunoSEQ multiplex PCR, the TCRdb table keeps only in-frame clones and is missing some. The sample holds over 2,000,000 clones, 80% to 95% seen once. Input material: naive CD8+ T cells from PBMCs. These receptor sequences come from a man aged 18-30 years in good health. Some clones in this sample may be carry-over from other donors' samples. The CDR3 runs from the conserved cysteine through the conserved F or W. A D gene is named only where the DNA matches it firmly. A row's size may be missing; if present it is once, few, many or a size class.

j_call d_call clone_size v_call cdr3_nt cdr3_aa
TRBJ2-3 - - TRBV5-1 TGCGCCAGCAGGACGACCCGGGACTCAATATTAGATACGCAGTATTTT CASRTTRDSILDTQYF
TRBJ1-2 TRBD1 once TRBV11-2 TGTGCCAGCAGCCGTACAGGGGGCAGAGGCTATGGCTACACCTTC CASSRTGGRGYGYTF
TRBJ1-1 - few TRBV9 TGTGCCAGCAGCGTATCGCCTGAGGTCCCTATGAACACTGAAGCTTTCTTT CASSVSPEVPMNTEAFF
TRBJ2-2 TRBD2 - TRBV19 TGTGCCAGTAGAGGGAGACTAGCGGGGGACACCGGGGAGCTGTTTTTT CASRGRLAGDTGELFF
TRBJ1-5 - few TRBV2 TGTGCCAGCAGTGATGGGCCGAGGCCCCAGCATTTT CASSDGPRPQHF
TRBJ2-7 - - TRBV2 TGTGCCAGCAGTGAAGTCTATCGTAGACCCTACGAGCAGTACTTC CASSEVYRRPYEQYF
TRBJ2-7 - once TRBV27 TGTGCCAGCAGTTTTGGGGTTCGCTACGAGCAGTACTTC CASSFGVRYEQYF
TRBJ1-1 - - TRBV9 TGTGCCAGCAGCGTCGCTCCGGACAGACCGAGGACTGAAGCTTTCTTT CASSVAPDRPRTEAFF
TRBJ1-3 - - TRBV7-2 TGTGCCAGCAGCTCCTTCGGGGCCGCTGGAAACACCATATATTTT CASSSFGAAGNTIYF
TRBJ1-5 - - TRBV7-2 TGTGCCAGCAGCTTATCTGGGGGGTGGAATCAGCCCCAGCATTTT CASSLSGGWNQPQHF
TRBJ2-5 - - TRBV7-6 TGTGCCAGCAGCTTAGCCAAGATACACCCGGAAGAGACCCAGTACTTC CASSLAKIHPEETQYF
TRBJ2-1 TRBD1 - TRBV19 TGTGCCAGTAGTATAGATCGGGGACAGAATTACAATGAGCAGTTCTTC CASSIDRGQNYNEQFF
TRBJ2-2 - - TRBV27 TGTGCCAGCAGTTTGACTAGAGGGGAGCTGTTTTTT CASSLTRGELFF
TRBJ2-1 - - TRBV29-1 TGCAGCGTTGAGGGGGGTTTTTGGAACAATGAGCAGTTCTTC CSVEGGFWNNEQFF
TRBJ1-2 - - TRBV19 TGTGCCAGTAGTATAGTTCCAGGGGCAGACGGCTACACCTTC CASSIVPGADGYTF